The 11 T cell receptor beta chains listed next were all sequenced from one sample in a study of vaccination and CD4 T cells after COVID-19. The antigens for these receptors are not known. Stated treatment: approximately 9-day PBMC culture with coronavirus spike peptide pools or control peptides (ViraFEST assay). Researchers collected the unexposed donor's CD4+ T cells before the COVID-19 pandemic (2011-2018). An Oncomine TCR Beta short-read assay was used to sequence the DNA from cultured CD4+ T cells. The authors extracted genomic DNA from cultured CD4+ T cells. In TCRdb, the PCR reads were re-called with MiXCR into one record per CDR3 protein. The sample carries several thousand distinct CDR3 sequences, more than 25% recorded once. Specimen: CD4+ T cells from blood, cultured in vitro. These receptors came from a human donor in good health.

This clonotype was picked up a small number of times. This chain connects TRBV20-1 to TRBJ2-5, with a possible D match to TRBD2 (5 bases). V lost 6 bases and J lost 6, with 20 bases in between. The germline CDR1 and CDR2 sequences are DFQATT and SNEGSKA (reference sequence). The CDR3 consists of 14 residues. CDR3 DNA: TGCAGTGCGCAAACCCGGTTGGACGGGAAGACCCAGTACTTC. Translated, it gives CSAQTRLDGKTQYF.

This clonotype was counted between two and nine times. The chain joins TRBV7-6 to TRBJ2-7; 8 nucleotides line up with TRBD1. Germline V gene lookup returns CDR1 SGHVS and CDR2 FNYEAQ. The V and J ends lost 3 bases and 3 bases, in that order; junction bases with no gene match: 1. CDR3 length equals 13 residues. For the CDR3, the DNA is TGTGCCAGCAGCTTTACAGGGGGCTACGAGCAGTACTTC. Translating gives CASSFTGGYEQYF. Based on the CDR3 plus reference TRBV7-6 and TRBJ2-7, the full variable domain is GAGVSQSPRYKVTKRGQDVALRCDPISGHVSLYWYRQALGQGPEFLTYFNYEAQQDKSGLPNDRFSAERPEGSISTLTIQRTEQRDSAMYRCASSFTGGYEQYFGPGTRLTVT.

This clonotype was counted between two and nine times. V usage is TRBV5-4 and J usage is TRBJ2-1; D unclear. This CDR3 contains 14 residues. Germline CDR1 is SGHNT and CDR2 is YYREEE (reference sequence). V lost 4 bases and J lost 0, with 8 bases in between. The CDR3, as DNA: TGTGCCAGCAGCCTGCCGGGCTCCTACAATGAGCAGTTCTTC. Protein product: CASSLPGSYNEQFF.

Written as DNA, the CDR3 is TGTGCCAGCAGAGGCGCCGGCCCCCGTACTAATGAGCAGTTCTTC. It encodes CASRGAGPRTNEQFF. The genes are TRBV7-9 and TRBJ2-1, with no clear D. The CDR3 is made up of 15 amino acids. CDR1 is SEHNR, CDR2 FQNEAQ, per germline (reference sequence). V lost 6 bases and J lost 7, with 19 bases in between.

This clonotype appeared a few times. The chain employs TRBV6-1 and TRBJ2-7; tentatively, D is TRBD1 (6 bases). This CDR3 is 11 amino acids long. CDR1 is MNHNS, CDR2 SASEGT, per germline. Trimming pared 10 bases from V and 7 bases from J, leaving 14 bases between. The CDR3: CATGRDREQYF. DNA for the CDR3: TGTGCCACAGGGCGTGACAGGGAGCAGTACTTC.

The chain employs TRBV29-1 and TRBJ1-2; 8 bases are a match to TRBD1. J was trimmed by 1 base and V by 6 bases; bases with no gene match: 7. Germline values: CDR1 SQVTM, CDR2 ANQGSEA. The length of the CDR3 is 14 residues. CDR3 region: CSVASDRDNYGYTF. The CDR3 DNA is TGCAGCGTCGCCTCGGACAGGGATAACTATGGCTACACCTTC.

V gene TRBV4-3 combines with J gene TRBJ1-3, with unresolved D. The CDR3 covers 15 residues. Germline CDR1 LGHNA, CDR2 YSLEER. Trimming removed 0 bases at V and 8 bases at J, with 14 bases between. As DNA, the CDR3 is TGCGCCAGCAGCCAAGATTTCGGGGTCGGTGACACCATATATTTT. Translating gives CASSQDFGVGDTIYF.

The gene calls are TRBV4-1 and TRBJ1-5; D may be TRBD1 (6 bases). Germline CDR1 MGHRA, CDR2 YSYEKL. The CDR3 has 17 residues. V was cut by 1 base and J by 4 bases, with 17 bases left in between. In DNA form, the CDR3 reads TGCGCCAGCAGCCAAGGATCACAGGGCCAGATAAATCAGCCCCAGCATTTT. Encoded protein: CASSQGSQGQINQPQHF.

A word on this clonotype: A clone one base away is much larger, so this may be a read error. The chain employs TRBV6-2 or TRBV6-3 and TRBJ1-1; D is ambiguous. Germline-derived CDR1 and CDR2 are MNHEY and SVGEGT. The CDR3 spans 11 residues. With 10 bases removed from V and 5 bases from J, the gap between germline ends came to 11 bases. The CDR3 loop is CATLPRTEAFF. For the CDR3, the DNA is TGTGCCACCTTGCCTAGGACTGAAGCTTTCTTT.

This clonotype came up a few times. V gene TRBV5-5 combines with J gene TRBJ1-6; a possible D gene is TRBD1 (5 bases). This CDR3 is built from 14 residues. V was pared by 4 bases and J by 5 bases, with 10 bases between. Germline V gives CDR1 SGHKS, CDR2 YYEKEE (reference sequence). DNA for the CDR3: TGTGCCAGCAGCACCGGGGGGGATAATTCACCCCTCCACTTT. This translates into CASSTGGDNSPLHF.

Regarding this clonotype: At one end the junction does not follow the germline gene, possibly because of a read error. The chain employs TRBV27 and TRBJ2-5; 10 bases are a match to TRBD1. This CDR3 has 14 residues. Germline V gene lookup returns CDR1 MNHEY and CDR2 SMNVEV (reference sequence). In DNA, the CDR3 is TGTGCCAGCAGATTATCGGGACAGGGGATGACCCAGTACTTC. Protein product: CASRLSGQGMTQYF.